This T cell receptor (beta chain) was captured in a study of regulatory dendritic cells for organ transplantation. Germline V gene lookup returns CDR1 LGHNA and CDR2 YSLEER. This CDR3 region has 15 residues. The V gene lost 10 bases and the J gene lost 5 bases, with 20 bases spanning the gap. Method: immunoSEQ multiplex PCR; TCRdb's copy keeps in-frame clones and lacks some. Of about 28,000 clones listed, approximately 86% are singletons. Input material: naive CD8+ T cells from blood. Subset reported: CD45RA+ naive T cells. V usage is TRBV4-3 and J usage is TRBJ1-4, with D perhaps TRBD1 (5 bases). The receptor's source is a human donor in good health. As DNA, the CDR3 is TGCGCCAACCTCGATAGGGGTCGCGAGAATGAAAAACTGTTTTTT. It yields the protein CANLDRGRENEKLFF.